The 30 T cell receptor beta chains listed next were all sequenced from one sample in a study of T cells after yellow fever vaccination. TCRdb reprocessed the 5' RACE reads via MiXCR and lists one record per CDR3 protein. The sample shows some 320,000 distinct CDR3 sequences, about 8.7% of them seen only once. The sample was PBMCs, taken on the day of the first yellow fever vaccination. The receptors derive from a man between 18 and 35 years old who received the YFV17D yellow fever vaccine.

V is TRBV7-3 and J is TRBJ2-2; D unresolved. CDR3 length: 15 amino acids. Trimming removed 2 bases at V and 1 base at J, with 8 bases between. From germline, CDR1 is SGHTA and CDR2 FQGTGA. For the CDR3, the DNA is TGTGCCAGCAGCTTAGCAGGAATGAACACCGGGGAGCTGTTTTTT. As protein: CASSLAGMNTGELFF.

This clonotype occurred a few times. The J gene is TRBJ2-5, the V gene TRBV12-3 or TRBV12-4; a weak D match, TRBD1 (8 bases). Trimming removed 4 bases from V and 3 bases from J, with 15 bases in between. This CDR3 is built from 15 residues. The CDR3 nucleotides read TGTGCCAGCAGTTCGGGTACAGGGGGGGAAGAGACCCAGTACTTC. Protein sequence: CASSSGTGGEETQYF.

V gene TRBV7-9 combines with J gene TRBJ2-5; D possibly corresponds to TRBD2 (5 bases). This CDR3 has 16 residues. CDR1 SEHNR and CDR2 FQNEAQ come from the germline V gene (reference sequence). Trimming removed 3 bases from V and 2 bases from J, with 16 bases in between. The CDR3 region has the DNA TGTGCCAGCAGCTTGGCATGGGTCCGGGGACAAGAGACCCAGTACTTC. Translated: CASSLAWVRGQETQYF.

The chain is built from TRBV5-1 and TRBJ1-1; possibly TRBD1 for D (6 bases). Germline assignment: CDR1 SGHRS and CDR2 YFSETQ. V shed 3 bases and J shed 1 base, with 10 bases lying between them. This CDR3 spans 14 amino acids. CDR3 in DNA: TGCGCCAGCAGCTCTCGGACAGCGAACACTGAAGCTTTCTTT. Encoded protein: CASSSRTANTEAFF.

This clonotype was recorded at least ten times. The genes are TRBV6-5 and TRBJ2-2; D gene unclear. Per the germline V gene, CDR1 is MNHEY and CDR2 is SVGAGI. The CDR3 totals 14 residues. V gave up 2 bases and J gave up 3 bases, with 7 bases separating them. DNA of the CDR3: TGTGCCAGCAGTTACCTGGTCGACACCGGGGAGCTGTTTTTT. Amino acid sequence: CASSYLVDTGELFF.

In its sample, this clonotype was seen a few times. The chain couples TRBV15 to TRBJ1-5; D perhaps matches TRBD1 (5 bases). The germline V gene has CDR1 LNHNV and CDR2 YYDKDF (reference sequence). The CDR3 totals 16 residues. Deletions cut 0 bases from V and 4 bases from J, with 13 bases between. CDR3 DNA sequence: TGTGCCACCAGCAGAGATCGCGGAAGGACAAATCAGCCCCAGCATTTT. Translated: CATSRDRGRTNQPQHF. Complete variable domain (other parts from reference TRBV15 and TRBJ1-5): DAMVIQNPRYQVTQFGKPVTLSCSQTLNHNVMYWYQQKSSQAPKLLFHYYDKDFNNEADTPDNFQSRRPNTSFCFLDIRSPGLGDTAMYLCATSRDRGRTNQPQHFGDGTRLSIL.

The chain has TRBV4-3 and TRBJ2-3, with D possibly matching TRBD2 (6 bases). V lost 0 bases to trimming and J lost 7 bases, with 14 bases between them. The V gene's germline CDR1 is LGHNA and CDR2 YSLEER. The CDR3 covers 15 residues. CDR3 sequence (DNA): TGCGCCAGCAGCCAAGATCGGCGGGGTTGGCATACGCAGTATTTT. Its translation: CASSQDRRGWHTQYF.

This clonotype was counted only a few times. The rearrangement links TRBV3-1 to TRBJ1-2; D is unclear. Germline CDR1 LGHDT, CDR2 YNNKEL (reference sequence). This CDR3 region has 15 residues. The V and J ends lost 0 bases and 4 bases respectively, with 12 bases between them. CDR3 sequence (DNA): TGTGCCAGCAGCCAAGATTCCCGGGCAGGCTATGGCTACACCTTC. Protein product: CASSQDSRAGYGYTF.

This clonotype was seen a handful of times. J is TRBJ2-1 and V is TRBV5-1; 7 nucleotides agree with TRBD1. CDR3 length equals 11 residues. CDR1 and CDR2 (germline): SGHRS, YFSETQ. With V trimmed by 3 bases and J by 15 bases, 6 bases remained unmatched. The CDR3 protein is CASSSGQDPFF. Written as DNA, the CDR3 is TGCGCCAGCAGCTCCGGACAGGACCCGTTCTTC.

This clonotype appeared many times. The chain employs TRBV12-3 or TRBV12-4 and TRBJ2-7; no clear D gene. The CDR3 runs 11 residues. Between the trimmed V and J ends, which lost 3 bases and 7 bases, there was a span of 7 bases. CDR3 sequence reads: CASSFNREQYF. CDR3 DNA sequence: TGTGCCAGCAGTTTTAATAGGGAGCAGTACTTC.

This clonotype was found a few times. This chain joins TRBV5-5 and TRBJ2-7; D is possibly TRBD1 (6 bases). V was pared by 0 bases and J by 4 bases, with 20 bases between. There are 17 residues in the CDR3. Germline CDR1 reads SGHKS; CDR2 reads YYEKEE (reference sequence). For the CDR3, the DNA is TGTGCCAGCAGCTTGGGGGCCTTTGGGGGCCCGAAGTACGAGCAGTACGTC. Its translation: CASSLGAFGGPKYEQYV.

The V call is TRBV5-1, the J call TRBJ2-3; 7 positions agree with TRBD2. CDR3 length: 16 residues. Germline V gene lookup returns CDR1 SGHRS and CDR2 YFSETQ. Losses at the gene ends were 2 bases for V and 2 bases for J; bases not matched to a gene: 8. CDR3 sequence: CASSFAIAGATDTQYF. Here the CDR3 DNA reads TGCGCCAGCAGCTTCGCTATAGCGGGCGCCACAGATACGCAGTATTTT. Filled out from reference TRBV5-1 and TRBJ2-3, the complete variable domain reads KAGVTQTPRYLIKTRGQQVTLSCSPISGHRSVSWYQQTPGQGLQFLFEYFSETQRNKGNFPGRFSGRQFSNSRSEMNVSTLELGDSALYLCASSFAIAGATDTQYFGPGTRLTVL.

The chain carries TRBV7-2 and TRBJ1-1; 10 bases map to TRBD1. The junction had 13 bases not matched to a gene; V was cut back by 1 base and J by 11 bases. The CDR3 runs 16 residues. Per the germline V gene, CDR1 is SGHTA and CDR2 is FQGNSA. The CDR3 DNA follows: TGTGCCAGCAGCTTAGGGGCTCGGGACAGGGGACTCGTTGCTTTCTTT. It specifies CASSLGARDRGLVAFF.

The V gene is TRBV7-2, the J gene TRBJ2-5; D remains unclear. Germline V CDR1 and CDR2: SGHTA, FQGNSA. The CDR3 length is 14 residues. The ends were cut back, 3 bases at V and 3 bases at J, with 11 bases in the middle. The CDR3 nucleotides are TGTGCCAGCAGCTTCCGGCTTGGTAAAGAGACCCAGTACTTC. Protein product: CASSFRLGKETQYF. Supplemented by reference TRBV7-2 and TRBJ2-5, the full variable domain reads GAGVSQSPSNKVTEKGKDVELRCDPISGHTALYWYRQSLGQGLEFLIYFQGNSAPDKSGLPSDRFSAERTGGSVSTLTIQRTQQEDSAVYLCASSFRLGKETQYFGPGTRLLVL.

The chain uses TRBV19 and TRBJ2-5, with a weak D call TRBD2 (6 bases). This CDR3 spans 16 amino acids. CDR1 is LNHDA and CDR2 is SQIVND in the germline V gene (reference sequence). The V end was cut by 8 bases, the J end by 4 bases, with 23 bases between. CDR3 region: CASARGDGSEIETQYF. DNA of the CDR3: TGTGCCAGTGCCCGCGGGGACGGCTCGGAGATAGAGACCCAGTACTTC.

This rearrangement joins TRBV12-3 or TRBV12-4 to TRBJ2-3; either TRBD1 or TRBD2 may supply D (5 bases each). V was shortened by 6 bases and J by 4 bases, with 11 bases between the two germline ends. The CDR3 consists of 13 residues. CDR3 bases: TGTGCCAGCAGGCCCAGGGACCCAGATACGCAGTATTTT. Amino acids: CASRPRDPDTQYF.

This clonotype showed up many times. V gene TRBV11-2 combines with J gene TRBJ2-1; the match to TRBD2 covers 7 bases. Germline loops: CDR1 SGHAT, CDR2 FQNNGV. J gave up 8 bases and V 4 bases, and 20 bases lay outside the gene matches. CDR3 length equals 18 residues. CDR3 loop: CASSSLPLLAEPRDEQFF. The DNA for the CDR3 is TGTGCCAGCAGCTCCCTGCCTCTGCTAGCGGAGCCTCGGGATGAGCAGTTCTTC.

This clonotype was picked up a small number of times. The chain links TRBV7-9 to TRBJ2-7; possible D gene TRBD2, 6 bases. The CDR3 sequence is 14 residues long. Deletions cut 4 bases from V and 3 bases from J, with 13 bases between. Germline V CDR1 and CDR2: SEHNR, FQNEAQ (reference sequence). The CDR3 DNA follows: TGTGCCAGCAGCTCACTGACTAGAAGCTACGAGCAGTACGTC. Protein product: CASSSLTRSYEQYV.

This clonotype occurred a few times. J is TRBJ1-6 and V is TRBV20-1; 8 nucleotides align to TRBD1. This CDR3 region has 13 residues. Looked up from germline, CDR1 is DFQATT and CDR2 is SNEGSKA (reference sequence). Trimming took 6 bases from V and 5 from J; bases not matched to a gene: 3. The CDR3 DNA sequence: TGCAGTGCCACGACAGGGGATAATTCACCCCTCCACTTT. The encoded protein is CSATTGDNSPLHF.

The rearrangement links TRBV11-2 to TRBJ2-1; a weak D match, TRBD1 (6 bases). This CDR3 comprises 14 residues. In germline, CDR1 is SGHAT, CDR2 FQNNGV. V was trimmed by 10 bases and J by 3 bases, leaving 16 bases between them. CDR3 loop: CAMSPGDIYNEQFF. The CDR3 coding sequence is TGTGCCATGAGCCCCGGGGACATCTACAATGAGCAGTTCTTC.

V gene TRBV5-1 combines with J gene TRBJ1-2, with D perhaps matching TRBD1 (6 bases). Trimming shortened V by 2 bases and J by 6 bases, and 14 bases separated the two germline ends. The germline CDR1 and CDR2 sequences are SGHRS and YFSETQ. This CDR3 contains 14 residues. The CDR3 coding sequence is TGCGCCAGCAGCTTCGTCCCTCCAGGGGATGGCTACACCTTC. Amino acid sequence: CASSFVPPGDGYTF.

The chain recombines TRBV7-9 with TRBJ1-1; a weak D match, TRBD1 (5 bases). CDR3 size: 12 residues. CDR1 is SEHNR, CDR2 FQNEAQ, per germline (reference sequence). Trimming removed 4 bases at V and 13 bases at J, with 16 bases between. The CDR3 is CASSSAGTLGFF. The CDR3 coding sequence is TGTGCCAGCAGCTCCGCCGGGACCCTGGGTTTCTTT.

There are many counts of this clonotype. The gene calls are TRBV4-3 and TRBJ2-5; tentatively, D is TRBD1 (5 bases). This CDR3 spans 16 amino acids. Trimming pared 0 bases from V and 3 bases from J, leaving 14 bases between. Germline assignment: CDR1 LGHNA and CDR2 YSLEER. Written as DNA, the CDR3 is TGCGCCAGCAGCCAAGATAATCGAGGCAGGGAAGAGACCCAGTACTTC. This gives the protein CASSQDNRGREETQYF.

This clonotype was seen many times. The genes are TRBV10-2 and TRBJ2-1; D is perhaps TRBD2 (6 bases). V was trimmed by 4 bases and J by 1 base, leaving 14 bases between them. The CDR3 totals 16 residues. Germline V CDR1 and CDR2: WSHSY, SAAADI. The CDR3 bases are TGCGCCAGCAGTGTAGTGCGACTAGATTCCTACAATGAGCAGTTCTTC. Amino acid sequence: CASSVVRLDSYNEQFF.

In this sample, this clonotype turned up a few times. The chain uses TRBV12-3 or TRBV12-4 and TRBJ2-1; TRBD1 matches at 8 bases. This CDR3 comprises 14 residues. Germline trimming cut 2 bases from V and 9 bases from J; bases unmatched to any gene: 6. The CDR3 sequence is CASSLRGQGAEQFF. CDR3 bases: TGTGCCAGCAGTTTAAGAGGACAGGGAGCTGAGCAGTTCTTC.

The table lists this clonotype with a few counts. The V gene is TRBV4-3, the J gene TRBJ2-4; D is unresolved. Per germline, CDR1 LGHNA and CDR2 YSLEER. This CDR3 region has 14 residues. Trimming removed 1 base from V and 8 bases from J, with 12 bases in between. The CDR3 coding sequence is TGCGCCAGCAGCCAAGGGAGTATAGGAGACATTCAGTACTTC. Amino acids: CASSQGSIGDIQYF.

The V and J genes are TRBV7-6 and TRBJ1-1; 8 bases are shared with TRBD1. CDR1 is SGHVS, CDR2 FNYEAQ, per germline. V shed 5 bases and J 1 base; nucleotides not matched to a gene: 6. The CDR3 is 15 residues long. CDR3 sequence (DNA): TGTGCCAGCAGCCTTGGGACAGGACAGAACACTGAAGCTTTCTTT. Amino acid sequence: CASSLGTGQNTEAFF.

The rearrangement links TRBV27 to TRBJ1-2; TRBD1 is a possible D gene (6 bases). Germline CDR1 is MNHEY and CDR2 is SMNVEV (reference sequence). The CDR3 is 14 residues long. V shed 4 bases and J shed 8 bases, with 17 bases lying between them. Written as DNA, the CDR3 is TGTGCCAGCAGTTCCAACAGGGTTACGGAGGGCTACACCTTC. Protein: CASSSNRVTEGYTF.

This clonotype showed up just a few times. The chain employs TRBV7-9 and TRBJ2-5, with 14 bases identical to TRBD2. Per germline, CDR1 SEHNR and CDR2 FQNEAQ (reference sequence). This CDR3 has 16 residues. V gave up 5 bases and J gave up 5 bases; unmatched junction bases: 7. The CDR3 coding sequence is TGTGCCAGCAGCCCTGGGACTAGCGGGGGACACGAGACCCAGTACTTC. Protein product: CASSPGTSGGHETQYF.

There are many counts of this clonotype. The genes are TRBV18 and TRBJ2-1, with D possibly being TRBD1 or TRBD2 (5 bases each). The CDR3 sequence is 14 residues long. The germline V and J ends were trimmed by 3 bases and 8 bases, with 14 bases remaining between them. From germline, CDR1 is KGHSH and CDR2 LQKENI. The CDR3 DNA reads TGTGCCAGCTCACCGTGGGGGTGGCAAGATGAGCAGTTCTTC. Translating it yields CASSPWGWQDEQFF.